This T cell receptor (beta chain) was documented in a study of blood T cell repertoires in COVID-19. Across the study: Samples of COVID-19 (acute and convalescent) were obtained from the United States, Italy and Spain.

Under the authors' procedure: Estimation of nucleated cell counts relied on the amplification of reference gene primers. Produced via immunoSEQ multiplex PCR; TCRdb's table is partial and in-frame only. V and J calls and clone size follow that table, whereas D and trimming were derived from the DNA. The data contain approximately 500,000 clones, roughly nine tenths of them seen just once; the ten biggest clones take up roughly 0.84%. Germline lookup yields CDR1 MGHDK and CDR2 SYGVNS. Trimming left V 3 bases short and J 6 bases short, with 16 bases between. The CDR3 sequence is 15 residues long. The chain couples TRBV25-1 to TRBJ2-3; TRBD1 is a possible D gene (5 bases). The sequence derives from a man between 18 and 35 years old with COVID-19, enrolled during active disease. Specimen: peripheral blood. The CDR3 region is CASSEFVRGLDTQYF. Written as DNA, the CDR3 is TGTGCCAGCAGTGAGTTTGTTAGGGGCCTGGATACGCAGTATTTT.